The clone carrying this T cell receptor beta chain was picked up one time. Its specificity is unknown. This entry is derived from a study of PD-1 blockade in classical Hodgkin lymphoma. Study-wide results and limits: Differences between repertoires have undefined causes, possibly disease activity or prior therapy. Newly diagnosed patients were reported to exhibit reduced baseline TCR diversity relative to healthy donors.

Time point given: newly diagnosed, previously untreated cHL patient sample. Thawed PBMCs underwent magnetic negative selection to yield purified CD4+ T cells. Investigators turned to newly diagnosed, untreated classical Hodgkin lymphoma PBMCs for comparison. V shed 1 base and J shed 3 bases, with 6 bases lying between them. Germline V gene sequence: CDR1 SGHNT, CDR2 YENEEA. The CDR3 totals 13 residues. Using immunoSEQ multiplex PCR, the repertoire was profiled, and TCRdb retains in-frame clones only, with some absent. The sample consists of just under 20,000 clones, about 83% of them appearing once. The sequence was collected from a human donor with classical Hodgkin lymphoma. Specimen: CD4+ T cells from blood. This chain connects TRBV11-3 to TRBJ1-1, with D possibly TRBD1 on 5 matching bases. CDR3 in DNA: TGTGCCAGCAGCTTAGGGGGGGACACTGAAGCTTTCTTT. It translates to CASSLGGDTEAFF.